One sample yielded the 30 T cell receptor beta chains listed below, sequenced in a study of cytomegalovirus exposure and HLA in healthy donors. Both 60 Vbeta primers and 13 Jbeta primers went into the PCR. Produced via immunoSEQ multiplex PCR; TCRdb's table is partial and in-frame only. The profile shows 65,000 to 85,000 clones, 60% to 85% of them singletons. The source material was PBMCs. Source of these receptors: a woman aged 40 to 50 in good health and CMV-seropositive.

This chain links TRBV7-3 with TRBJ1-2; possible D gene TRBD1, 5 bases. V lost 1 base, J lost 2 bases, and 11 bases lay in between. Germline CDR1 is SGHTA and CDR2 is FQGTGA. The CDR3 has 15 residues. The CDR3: CASSLIAGQNYGYTF. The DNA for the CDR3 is TGTGCCAGCAGCTTAATCGCGGGGCAGAACTATGGCTACACCTTC.

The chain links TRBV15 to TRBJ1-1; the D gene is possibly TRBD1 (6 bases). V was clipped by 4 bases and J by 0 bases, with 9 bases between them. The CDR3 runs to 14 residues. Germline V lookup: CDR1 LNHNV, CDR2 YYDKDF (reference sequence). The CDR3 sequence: CATSTGHLNTEAFF. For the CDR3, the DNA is TGTGCCACCAGCACGGGACATCTGAACACTGAAGCTTTCTTT.

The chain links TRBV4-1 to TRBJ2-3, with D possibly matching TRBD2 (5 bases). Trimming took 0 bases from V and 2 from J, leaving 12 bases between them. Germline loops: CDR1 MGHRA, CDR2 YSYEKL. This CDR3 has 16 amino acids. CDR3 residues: CASSQDFRTLTDTQYF. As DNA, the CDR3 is TGCGCCAGCAGCCAAGATTTTCGGACTCTCACAGATACGCAGTATTTT.

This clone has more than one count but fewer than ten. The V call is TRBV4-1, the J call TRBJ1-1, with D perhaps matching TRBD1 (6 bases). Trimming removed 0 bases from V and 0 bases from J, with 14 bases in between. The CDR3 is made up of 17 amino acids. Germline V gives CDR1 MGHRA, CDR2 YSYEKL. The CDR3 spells CASSQDFGGAMNTEAFF. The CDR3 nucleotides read TGCGCCAGCAGCCAAGATTTCGGGGGGGCCATGAACACTGAAGCTTTCTTT.

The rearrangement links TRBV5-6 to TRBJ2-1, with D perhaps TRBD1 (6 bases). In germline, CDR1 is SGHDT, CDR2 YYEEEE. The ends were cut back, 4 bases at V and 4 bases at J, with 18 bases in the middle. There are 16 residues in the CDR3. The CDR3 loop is CASSIATGGPYNEQFF. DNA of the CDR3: TGTGCCAGCAGCATCGCGACAGGTGGACCGTACAATGAGCAGTTCTTC.

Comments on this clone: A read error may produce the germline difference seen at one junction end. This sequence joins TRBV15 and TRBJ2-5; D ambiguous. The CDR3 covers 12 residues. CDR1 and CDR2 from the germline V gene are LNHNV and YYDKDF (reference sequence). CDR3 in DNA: TGTGCCACCAGCGGAGAACGAGCTTTCCAGTACTTC. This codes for CATSGERAFQYF.

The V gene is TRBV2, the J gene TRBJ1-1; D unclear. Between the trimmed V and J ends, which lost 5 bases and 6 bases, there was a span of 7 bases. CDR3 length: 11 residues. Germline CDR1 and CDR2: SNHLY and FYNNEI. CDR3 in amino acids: CASSNGAEAFF. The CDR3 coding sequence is TGTGCCAGCAGTAACGGAGCTGAAGCTTTCTTT.

CDR3 residues: CASSVTVPDNEQFF. The CDR3, as DNA: TGTGCCAGCAGCGTAACTGTCCCTGACAATGAGCAGTTCTTC. The J gene is TRBJ2-1, the V gene TRBV9; D gene ambiguous. CDR3 length equals 14 residues. The germline V and J ends were trimmed by 1 base and 5 bases, with 10 bases remaining between them. Germline CDR1 SGDLS, CDR2 YYNGEE.

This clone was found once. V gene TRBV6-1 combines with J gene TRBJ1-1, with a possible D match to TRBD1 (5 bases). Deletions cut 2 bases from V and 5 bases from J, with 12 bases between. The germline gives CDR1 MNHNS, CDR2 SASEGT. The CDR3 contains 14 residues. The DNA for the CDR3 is TGTGCCAGCAGTGAACTCGTCAGGGAAACTGAAGCTTTCTTT. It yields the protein CASSELVRETEAFF.

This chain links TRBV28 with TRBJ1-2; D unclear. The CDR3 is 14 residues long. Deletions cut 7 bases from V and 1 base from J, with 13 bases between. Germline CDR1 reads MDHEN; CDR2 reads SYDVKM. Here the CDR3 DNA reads TGTGCCAGCACCCTGGTACAGAATAACTATGGCTACACCTTC. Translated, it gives CASTLVQNNYGYTF.

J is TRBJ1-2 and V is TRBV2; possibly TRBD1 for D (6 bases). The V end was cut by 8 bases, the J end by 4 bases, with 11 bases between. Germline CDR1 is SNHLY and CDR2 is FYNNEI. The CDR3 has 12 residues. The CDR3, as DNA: TGTGCCAGCGGGGGCGAGGGCTATGGCTACACCTTC. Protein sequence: CASGGEGYGYTF.

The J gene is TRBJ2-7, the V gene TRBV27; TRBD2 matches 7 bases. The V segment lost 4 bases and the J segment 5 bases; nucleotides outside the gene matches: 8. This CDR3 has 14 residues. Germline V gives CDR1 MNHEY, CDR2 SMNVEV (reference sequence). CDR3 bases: TGTGCCAGCAGTTGGGGAGGGCCGCTGGACGAGCAGTACTTC. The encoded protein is CASSWGGPLDEQYF.

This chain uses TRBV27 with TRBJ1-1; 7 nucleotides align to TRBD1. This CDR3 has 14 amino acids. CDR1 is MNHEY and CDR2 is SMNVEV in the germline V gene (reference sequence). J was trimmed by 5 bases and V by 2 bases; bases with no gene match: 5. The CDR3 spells CASSLGGGGTEAFF. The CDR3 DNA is TGTGCCAGCAGTTTAGGAGGGGGCGGAACTGAAGCTTTCTTT.

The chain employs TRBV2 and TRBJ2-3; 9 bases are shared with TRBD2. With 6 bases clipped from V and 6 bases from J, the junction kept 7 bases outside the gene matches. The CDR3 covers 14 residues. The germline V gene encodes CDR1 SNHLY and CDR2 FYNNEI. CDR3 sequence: CASRRILAGDTQYF. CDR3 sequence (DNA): TGTGCCAGCAGAAGAATACTAGCGGGTGATACGCAGTATTTT.

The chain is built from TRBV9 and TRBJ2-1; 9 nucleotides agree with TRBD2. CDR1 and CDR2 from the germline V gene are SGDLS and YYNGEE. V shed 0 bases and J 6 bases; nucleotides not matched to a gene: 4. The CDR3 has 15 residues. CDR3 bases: TGTGCCAGCAGCGTAGTAGCGGGGGATTCCAATGAGCAGTTCTTC. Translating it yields CASSVVAGDSNEQFF.

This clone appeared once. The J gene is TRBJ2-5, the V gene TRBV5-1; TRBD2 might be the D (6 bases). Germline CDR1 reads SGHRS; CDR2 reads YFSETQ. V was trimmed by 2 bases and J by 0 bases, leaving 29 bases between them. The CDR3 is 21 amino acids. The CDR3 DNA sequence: TGCGCCAGCAGCTTAAACACGCGGGCCACTCTAGTGACGGGGGACCAAGAGACCCAGTACTTC. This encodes CASSLNTRATLVTGDQETQYF.

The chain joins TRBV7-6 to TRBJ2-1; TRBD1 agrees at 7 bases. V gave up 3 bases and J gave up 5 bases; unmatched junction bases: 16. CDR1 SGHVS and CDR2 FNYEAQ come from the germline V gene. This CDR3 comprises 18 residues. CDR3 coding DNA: TGTGCCAGCAGCTTCTCATATCGGATCCGGGACAGAGACAATGAGCAGTTCTTC. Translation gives CASSFSYRIRDRDNEQFF.

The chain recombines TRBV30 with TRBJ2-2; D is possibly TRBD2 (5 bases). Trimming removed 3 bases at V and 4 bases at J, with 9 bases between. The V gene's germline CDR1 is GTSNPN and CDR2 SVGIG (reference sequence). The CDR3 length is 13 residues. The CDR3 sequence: CAWSVTSTGELFF. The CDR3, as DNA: TGTGCCTGGAGCGTAACTAGCACCGGGGAGCTGTTTTTT. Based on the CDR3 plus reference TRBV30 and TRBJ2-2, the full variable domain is SQTIHQWPATLVQPVGSPLSLECTVEGTSNPNLYWYRQAAGRGLQLLFYSVGIGQISSEVPQNLSASRPQDRQFILSSKKLLLSDSGFYLCAWSVTSTGELFFGEGSRLTVL.

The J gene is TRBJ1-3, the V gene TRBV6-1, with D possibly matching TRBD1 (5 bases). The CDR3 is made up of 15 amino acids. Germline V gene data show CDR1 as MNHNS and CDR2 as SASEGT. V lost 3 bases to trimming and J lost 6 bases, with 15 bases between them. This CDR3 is CASSDVAGSENTIYF. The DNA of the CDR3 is TGTGCCAGCAGTGACGTGGCAGGGTCGGAAAACACCATATATTTT.

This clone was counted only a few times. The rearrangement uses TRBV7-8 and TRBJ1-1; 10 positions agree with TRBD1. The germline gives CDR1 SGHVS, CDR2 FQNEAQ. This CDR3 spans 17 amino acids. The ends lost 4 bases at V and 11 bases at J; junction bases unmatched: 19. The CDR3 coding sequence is TGTGCCAGCAGCTCCGATGGCCCCGGGACAGGGGTCGGGGGGGCTTTCTTT. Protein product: CASSSDGPGTGVGGAFF.

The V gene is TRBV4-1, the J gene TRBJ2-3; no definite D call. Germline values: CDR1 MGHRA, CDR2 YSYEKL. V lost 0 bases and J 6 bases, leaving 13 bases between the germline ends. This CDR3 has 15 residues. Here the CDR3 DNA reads TGCGCCAGCAGCCAAGATCGGGTACCTCGGGATACGCAGTATTTT. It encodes CASSQDRVPRDTQYF.

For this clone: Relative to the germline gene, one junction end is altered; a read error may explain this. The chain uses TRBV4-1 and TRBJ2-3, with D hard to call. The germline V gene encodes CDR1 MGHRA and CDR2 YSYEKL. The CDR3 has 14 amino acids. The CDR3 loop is CASTQREVTDTQYF. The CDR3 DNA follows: TGCGCCAGCACCCAAAGAGAGGTCACAGATACGCAGTATTTT.

The CDR3, as DNA: TGTGCCAGCAGCTTAGTTCCCTCGACAGACTATGGCTACACCTTC. Amino acids: CASSLVPSTDYGYTF. The chain links TRBV11-3 to TRBJ1-2; D is possibly TRBD1 (5 bases). V dropped 1 base and J dropped 3 bases, with 12 bases sitting between them. CDR3 length equals 15 residues. From germline, CDR1 is SGHNT and CDR2 YENEEA.

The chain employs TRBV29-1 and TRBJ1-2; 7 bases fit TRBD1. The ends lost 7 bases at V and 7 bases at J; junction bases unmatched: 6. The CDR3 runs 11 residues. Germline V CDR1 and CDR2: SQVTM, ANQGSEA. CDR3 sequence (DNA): TGCAGCGCAAACAGGGGTGGTGGCTACACCTTC. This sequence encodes CSANRGGGYTF.

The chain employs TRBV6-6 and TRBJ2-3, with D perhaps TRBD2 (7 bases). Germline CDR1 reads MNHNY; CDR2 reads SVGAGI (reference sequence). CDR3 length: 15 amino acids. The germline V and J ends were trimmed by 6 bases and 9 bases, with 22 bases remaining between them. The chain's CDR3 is CASSSFEVGGLTQYF. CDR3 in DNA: TGTGCCAGCAGCTCCTTCGAGGTGGGGGGGCTCACGCAGTATTTT.

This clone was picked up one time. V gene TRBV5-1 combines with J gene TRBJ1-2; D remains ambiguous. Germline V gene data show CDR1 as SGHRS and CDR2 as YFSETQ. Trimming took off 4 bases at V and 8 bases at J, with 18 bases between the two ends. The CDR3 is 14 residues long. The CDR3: CASSPTALAGGYTF. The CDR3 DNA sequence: TGCGCCAGCAGCCCCACGGCCCTCGCGGGGGGCTACACCTTC.

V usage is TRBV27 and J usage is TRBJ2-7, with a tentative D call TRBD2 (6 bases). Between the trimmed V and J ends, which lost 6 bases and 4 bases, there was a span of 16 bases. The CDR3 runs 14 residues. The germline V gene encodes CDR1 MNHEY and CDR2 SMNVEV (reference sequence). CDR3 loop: CASRDPSELYEQYF. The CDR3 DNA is TGTGCCAGCAGAGATCCTAGCGAGCTGTACGAGCAGTACTTC.

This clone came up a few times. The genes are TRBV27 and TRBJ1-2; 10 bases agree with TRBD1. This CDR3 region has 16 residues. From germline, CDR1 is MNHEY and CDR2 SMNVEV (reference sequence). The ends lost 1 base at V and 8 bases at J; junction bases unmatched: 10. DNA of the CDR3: TGTGCCAGCAGTTTATTGGGGAGGACAGGGGGACGAGGCTACACCTTC. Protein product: CASSLLGRTGGRGYTF.

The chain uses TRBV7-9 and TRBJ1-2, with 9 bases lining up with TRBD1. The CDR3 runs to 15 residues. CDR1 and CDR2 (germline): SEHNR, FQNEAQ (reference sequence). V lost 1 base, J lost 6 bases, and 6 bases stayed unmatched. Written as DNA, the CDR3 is TGTGCCAGCAGCTTAGGCTGGGACAGGGAGGATGGCTACACCTTC. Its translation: CASSLGWDREDGYTF.

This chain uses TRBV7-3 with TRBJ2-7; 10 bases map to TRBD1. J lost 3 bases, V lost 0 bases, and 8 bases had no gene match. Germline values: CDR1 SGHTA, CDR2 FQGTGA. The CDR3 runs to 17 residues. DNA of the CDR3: TGTGCCAGCAGCTTAACCCCAACCGGGACAGGGGACTACGAGCAGTACTTC. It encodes CASSLTPTGTGDYEQYF.